Sequencing of this T cell receptor beta chain was carried out in a study of blood T cells in healthy people across ages. Next came a second PCR, run for about 6 to 11 cycles, which used a sample-barcoded 5' primer along with a J-beta primer mix. In TCRdb, the 5' RACE reads were re-called with MiXCR into one record per CDR3 protein. Here the sample spans hundreds of thousands of distinct CDR3 sequences, approximately 50% being singletons. Germline lookup yields CDR1 ENHRY and CDR2 SYGVKD. This CDR3 has 15 amino acids. Those donating, healthy Caucasian individuals from Russia, were aged roughly 6 to 90.

J is TRBJ2-7 and V is TRBV10-3; tentatively, D is TRBD1 or TRBD2 (7 bases each). The assigned J gene may be wrong: the sequence end matches TRBJ2-5 better. The receptor comes from a woman aged 60-75 years in good health. The sample was blood. The DNA for the CDR3 is TGTGCCATCAGAGGGGGCGGGAGAGGGAAAGAGACCCAGTACTTC. It yields the protein CAIRGGGRGKETQYF.